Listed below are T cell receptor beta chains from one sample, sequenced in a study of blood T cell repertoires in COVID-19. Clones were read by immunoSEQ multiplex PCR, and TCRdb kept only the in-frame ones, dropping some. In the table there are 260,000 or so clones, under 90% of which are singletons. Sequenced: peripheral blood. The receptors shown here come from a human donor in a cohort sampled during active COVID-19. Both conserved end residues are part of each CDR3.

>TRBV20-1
CSARVNTEAFF
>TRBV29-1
CSVEDRAGSYEQYF
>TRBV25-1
CASSDIEGGGNTEAFF
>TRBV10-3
CAIRGGLAGYNEQFF
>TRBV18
CASSPIAGHRTEQFF
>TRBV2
CASSDRGTNEKLFF
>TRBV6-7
CASSYLHRDRVSLSGNTIYF
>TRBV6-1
CASSEPTMTGSDF
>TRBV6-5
CASGGVLNSPLHF
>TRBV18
CASSPSGENIQYF
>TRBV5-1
CASSPTFGGRGNTIYF
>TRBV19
CASSISLPGELFF
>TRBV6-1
CASRTWDTEGDIQYF
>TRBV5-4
CASSLGGSGGDTQYF
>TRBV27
CASRQTQGSLTYEQYF
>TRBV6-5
CASSFSGGPGTDTQYF
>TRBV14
CASSQGQGGGYTF
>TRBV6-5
CASMRQGRMNTEAFF
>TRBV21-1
CASSKATGPYGYTF
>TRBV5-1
CASSFDGQGTNTEAFF
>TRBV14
CASSPSDRGNEQFF
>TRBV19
CASTEGAGGTEAFF
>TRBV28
CASSFRGSGANVLTF
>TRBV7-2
CASSLALGTGSANTGELFF